This T cell receptor (beta chain) comes out of a study of T cell responses to AZD1222 COVID-19 vaccine. General observations from the study: CD4 TCRs covered the whole spike, strongest at regions 160-218 and 743-854.

This clone was seen a few times. As yet, its antigen is unknown. Assay used: immunoSEQ multiplex PCR; TCRdb lists only in-frame clones, some missing. The sample lists about 110,000 clones, roughly 87% occurring once. This CDR3 region has 14 residues. Trimming cost V 4 bases and J 5 bases; bases outside gene matches: 3. Germline V gene sequence: CDR1 SGHNT, CDR2 YYREEE (reference sequence). The clonotype originates from an adult in good health. The V call is TRBV5-4, the J call TRBJ2-2; TRBD1 aligns across 9 bases. This specimen was peripheral blood, taken on day 0 of MenACWY control vaccination. CDR3 loop: CASSRDRETGELFF. CDR3 nucleotides: TGTGCCAGCAGCCGGGACAGGGAAACCGGGGAGCTGTTTTTT.